This TCR beta chain was documented in a study of OX40 agonist ivuxolimab in advanced cancers. Study overall: An agonistic human IgG2 monoclonal antibody against OX40 (CD134) was given.

This clone was found once. What it binds is not known. TCRdb keeps only in-frame clones here, not all; method: immunoSEQ multiplex PCR. The table includes around 83,000 clones, about 89% detected once. This CDR3 has 16 amino acids. The V and J ends lost 0 bases and 2 bases respectively, with 14 bases between them. CDR1 is SGHRS, CDR2 YFSETQ, per germline. Study findings and constraints: Patients who responded partially at 0.1-3.0 mg/kg showed clonal expansion ranking among the lowest. Relative to CD4+ cells, CD8+ T cells on average had more expanded clones. The specificity for antigen of the expanded peripheral T cells was not determined.

The TCR originated in an adult with an advanced solid tumor such as melanoma, head and neck, liver or kidney cancer. This chain connects TRBV5-1 to TRBJ2-5, with TRBD1 as a possible D gene (7 bases). Here the sequenced sample was CD4+ or CD8+ T cells sorted from blood, taken in a trial of the OX40 agonist ivuxolimab. The CDR3, as DNA: TGCGCCAGCAGCTTGGCCGTCAGGGGGGCTCAAGAGACCCAGTACTTC. Protein product: CASSLAVRGAQETQYF.